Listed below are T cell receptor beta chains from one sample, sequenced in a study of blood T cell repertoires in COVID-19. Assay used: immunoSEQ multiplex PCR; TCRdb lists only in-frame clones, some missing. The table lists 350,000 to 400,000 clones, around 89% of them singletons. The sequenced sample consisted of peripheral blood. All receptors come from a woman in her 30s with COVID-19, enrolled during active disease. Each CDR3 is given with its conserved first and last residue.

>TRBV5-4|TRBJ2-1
CASSFRTSGTRGNEQFF
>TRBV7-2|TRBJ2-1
CASTVGGTGSKEQFF
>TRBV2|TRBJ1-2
CASSDQGFNYGYTF
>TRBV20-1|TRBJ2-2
CSASPDPTNTGELFF
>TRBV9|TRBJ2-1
CASSPQTSGIVYEQFF
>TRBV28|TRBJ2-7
CASSFPSGSPYEQYF
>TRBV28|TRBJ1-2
CASRNTGQGYGYTF
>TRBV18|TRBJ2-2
CASSAQARENTGELFF
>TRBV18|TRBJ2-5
CASSPTGGGRQETQYF
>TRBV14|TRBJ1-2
CASSQDPLAGGYGYTF
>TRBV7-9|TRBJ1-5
CASSSTGNNQPQHF
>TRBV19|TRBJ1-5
CASSMRNQPQHF
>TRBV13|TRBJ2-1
CASRQDRGTEQFF
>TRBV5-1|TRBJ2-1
CASSSRSGSGNEQFF
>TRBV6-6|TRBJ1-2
CASIGSEYGYTF
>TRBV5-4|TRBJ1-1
CASSVGTTGSTEAFF
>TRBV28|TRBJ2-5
CASSLNLRVGTQYF
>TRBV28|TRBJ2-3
CASSSRLAGGVGDTQYF
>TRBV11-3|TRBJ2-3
CASSLIGGEDTQYF
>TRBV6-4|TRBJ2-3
CASSDRGGAQNTQYF
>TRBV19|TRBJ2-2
CASSLGEDTGELFF
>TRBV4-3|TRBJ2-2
CASSSLLANTGELFF
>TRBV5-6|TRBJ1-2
CASTEQGNYGYTF
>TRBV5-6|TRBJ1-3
CASSLRRDTIYF
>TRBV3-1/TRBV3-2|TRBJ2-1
CASSQDYGNEQFF
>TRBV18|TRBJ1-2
CASSPLIDSYYRGYTF